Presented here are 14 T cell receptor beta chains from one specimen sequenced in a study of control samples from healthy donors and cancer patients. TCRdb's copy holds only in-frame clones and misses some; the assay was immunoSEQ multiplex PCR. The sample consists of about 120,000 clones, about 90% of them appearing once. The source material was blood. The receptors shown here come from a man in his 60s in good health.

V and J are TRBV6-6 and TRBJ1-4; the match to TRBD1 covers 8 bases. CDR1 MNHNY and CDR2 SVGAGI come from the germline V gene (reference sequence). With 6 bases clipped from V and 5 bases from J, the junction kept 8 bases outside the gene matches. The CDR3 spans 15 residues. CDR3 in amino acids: CASRKAGGENEKLFF. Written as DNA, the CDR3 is TGTGCCAGCAGGAAGGCAGGGGGCGAAAATGAAAAACTGTTTTTT.

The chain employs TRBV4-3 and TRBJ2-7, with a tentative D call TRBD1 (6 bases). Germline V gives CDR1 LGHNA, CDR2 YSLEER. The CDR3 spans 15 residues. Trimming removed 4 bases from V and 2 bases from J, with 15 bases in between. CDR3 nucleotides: TGCGCCAGCAGCCCAGGGGTTGGTGGGCCCTACGAGCAGTACTTC. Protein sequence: CASSPGVGGPYEQYF.

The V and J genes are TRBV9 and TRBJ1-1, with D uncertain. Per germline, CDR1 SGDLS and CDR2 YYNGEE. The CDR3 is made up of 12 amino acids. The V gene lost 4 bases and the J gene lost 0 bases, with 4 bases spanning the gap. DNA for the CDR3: TGTGCCAGCAGCTTCCTGAACACTGAAGCTTTCTTT. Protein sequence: CASSFLNTEAFF.

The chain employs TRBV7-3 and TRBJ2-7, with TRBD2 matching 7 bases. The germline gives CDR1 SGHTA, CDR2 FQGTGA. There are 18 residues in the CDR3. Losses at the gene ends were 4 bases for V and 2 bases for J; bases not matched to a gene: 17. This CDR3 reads CASSSRPQLERGAYEQYF. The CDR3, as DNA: TGTGCCAGCAGCTCCAGGCCTCAACTAGAGCGGGGCGCCTACGAGCAGTACTTC.

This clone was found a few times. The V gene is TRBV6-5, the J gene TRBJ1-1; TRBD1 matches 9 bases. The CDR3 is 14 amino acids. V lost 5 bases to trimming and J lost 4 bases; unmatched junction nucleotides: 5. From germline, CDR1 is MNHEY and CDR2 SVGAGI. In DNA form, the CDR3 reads TGTGCCAGCAGTCGACAGGGGGTCGGCACTGAAGCTTTCTTT. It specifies CASSRQGVGTEAFF.

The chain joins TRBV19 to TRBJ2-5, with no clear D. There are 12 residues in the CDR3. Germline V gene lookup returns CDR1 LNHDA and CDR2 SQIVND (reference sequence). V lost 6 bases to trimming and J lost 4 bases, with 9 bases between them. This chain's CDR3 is CASRGNGETQYF. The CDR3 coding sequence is TGTGCCAGTAGAGGGAACGGAGAGACCCAGTACTTC.

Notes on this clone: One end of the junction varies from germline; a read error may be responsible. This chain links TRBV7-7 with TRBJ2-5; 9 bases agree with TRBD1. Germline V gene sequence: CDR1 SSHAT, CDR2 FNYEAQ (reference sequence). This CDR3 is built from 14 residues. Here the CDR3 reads CASSLLGTGETQYF. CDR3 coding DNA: TGTGCTAGCAGCCTCCTCGGGACAGGGGAGACCCAGTACTTC.

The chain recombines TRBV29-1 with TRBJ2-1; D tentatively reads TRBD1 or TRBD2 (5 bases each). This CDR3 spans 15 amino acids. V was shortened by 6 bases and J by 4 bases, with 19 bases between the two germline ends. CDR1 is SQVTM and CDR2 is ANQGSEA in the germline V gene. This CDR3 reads CSVEGTSTRYNEQFF. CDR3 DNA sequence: TGCAGCGTCGAGGGGACCTCCACCCGTTACAATGAGCAGTTCTTC.

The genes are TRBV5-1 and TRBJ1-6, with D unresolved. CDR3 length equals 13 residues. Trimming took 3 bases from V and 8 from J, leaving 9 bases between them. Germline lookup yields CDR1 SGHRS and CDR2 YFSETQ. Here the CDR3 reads CASSSLVDSPLHF. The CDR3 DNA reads TGCGCCAGCAGCTCCTTGGTTGATTCACCCCTCCACTTT.

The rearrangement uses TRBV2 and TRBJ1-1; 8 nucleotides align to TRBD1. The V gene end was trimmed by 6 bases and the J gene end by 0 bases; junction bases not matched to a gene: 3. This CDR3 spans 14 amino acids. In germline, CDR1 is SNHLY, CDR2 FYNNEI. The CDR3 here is CASSATGVNTEAFF. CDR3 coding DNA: TGTGCCAGCAGCGCGACAGGGGTGAACACTGAAGCTTTCTTT.

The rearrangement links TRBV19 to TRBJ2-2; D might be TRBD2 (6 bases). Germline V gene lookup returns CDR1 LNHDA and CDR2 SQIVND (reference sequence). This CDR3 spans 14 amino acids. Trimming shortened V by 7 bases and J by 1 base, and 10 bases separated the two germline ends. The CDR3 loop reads CASMEGRNTGELFF. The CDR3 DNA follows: TGTGCCAGTATGGAGGGACGGAACACCGGGGAGCTGTTTTTT.

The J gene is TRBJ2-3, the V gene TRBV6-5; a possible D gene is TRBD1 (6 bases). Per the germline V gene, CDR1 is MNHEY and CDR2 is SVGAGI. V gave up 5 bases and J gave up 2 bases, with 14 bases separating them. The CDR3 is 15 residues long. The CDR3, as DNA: TGTGCCAGCAGTATCGACAGGTGGGCCACAGATACGCAGTATTTT. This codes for CASSIDRWATDTQYF.

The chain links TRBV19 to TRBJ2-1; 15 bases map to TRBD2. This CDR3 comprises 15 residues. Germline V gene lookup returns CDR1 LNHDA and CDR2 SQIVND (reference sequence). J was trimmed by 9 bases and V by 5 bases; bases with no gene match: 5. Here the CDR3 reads CASSRGLAGGGEQFF. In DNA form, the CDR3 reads TGTGCCAGTAGTCGGGGACTAGCGGGGGGAGGTGAGCAGTTCTTC.

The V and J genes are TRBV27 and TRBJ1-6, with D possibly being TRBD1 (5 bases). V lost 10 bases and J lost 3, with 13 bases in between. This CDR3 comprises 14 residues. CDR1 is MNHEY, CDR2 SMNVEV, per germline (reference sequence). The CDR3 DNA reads TGTGCCACCCGGCAGGGCCACTATAATTCACCCCTCCACTTT. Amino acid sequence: CATRQGHYNSPLHF.